This TCR beta chain was identified during a study of shared clonotypes between healthy human individuals. The method was immunoSEQ multiplex PCR; TCRdb's version includes in-frame clones alone and lacks a portion of them. This sample has 2 million to 2.5 million clones, with about 94% found just once. CDR1 SGDLS and CDR2 YYNGEE come from the germline V gene. Between the trimmed V and J ends, which lost 3 bases and 7 bases, there was a span of 22 bases. The CDR3 is 16 amino acids. The receptor comes from a man in his late teens or twenties in good health. The chain recombines TRBV9 with TRBJ1-2; weak D call: TRBD1 (6 bases). The specimen sequenced was naive CD4+ T cells sorted from blood. Sample subset: CD45RA+ positively selected. The CDR3 here is CASSGGGATTRGGYTF. Here the CDR3 DNA reads TGTGCCAGCAGCGGGGGCGGGGCCACAACCAGGGGTGGCTACACCTTC. The variable domain in full, with the rest retrieved from reference TRBV9 and TRBJ1-2, is DSGVTQTPKHLITATGQRVTLRCSPRSGDLSVYWYQQSLDQGLQFLIQYYNGEERAKGNILERFSAQQFPDLHSELNLSSLELGDSALYFCASSGGGATTRGGYTFGSGTRLTVV.